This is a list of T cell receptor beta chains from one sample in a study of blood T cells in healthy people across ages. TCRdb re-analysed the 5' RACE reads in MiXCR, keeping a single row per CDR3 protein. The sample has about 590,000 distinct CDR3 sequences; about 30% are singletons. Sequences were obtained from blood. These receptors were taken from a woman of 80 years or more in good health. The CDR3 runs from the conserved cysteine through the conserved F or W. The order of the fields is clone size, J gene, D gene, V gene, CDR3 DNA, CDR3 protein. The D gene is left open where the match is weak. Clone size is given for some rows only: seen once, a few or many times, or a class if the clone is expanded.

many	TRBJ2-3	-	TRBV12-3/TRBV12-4	TGTGCCAGCAGTTTAGCGAGCGCACTATCACCCACAGATACGCAGTATTTT	CASSLASALSPTDTQYF
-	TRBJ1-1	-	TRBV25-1	TGTGCCAGCAGTGACCTGGGGGTAGGGGGCACTGAAGCTTTCTTT	CASSDLGVGGTEAFF
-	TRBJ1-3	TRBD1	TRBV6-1	TGTGCCAGCAGTGAAATCCTTCCGGGACAGCTCCGAGGAAACACCATATATTTT	CASSEILPGQLRGNTIYF
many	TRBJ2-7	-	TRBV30	TGTGCCTGGAGTGTATCCCAGGGTCAGCAGTACTTC	CAWSVSQGQQYF
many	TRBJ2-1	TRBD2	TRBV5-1	TGCGCCAGCAGCGCACTAGCGGGGGGGCCCAATGAGCAGTTCTTC	CASSALAGGPNEQFF
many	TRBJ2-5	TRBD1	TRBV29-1	TGCAGCGTCGGGACAGTCCAAGAGACCCAGTACTTC	CSVGTVQETQYF
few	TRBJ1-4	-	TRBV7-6	TGTGCCAGCAGCTTTAGACAGAGTCATGAAAAACTGTTTTTT	CASSFRQSHEKLFF
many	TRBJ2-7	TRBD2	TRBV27	TGTGCCAGCAGTTTATTCGGGGGGGGCTCCTACGAGCAGTACTTC	CASSLFGGGSYEQYF
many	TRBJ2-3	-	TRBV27	TGTGCCAGCAGTTTATGGGCCACTAGCACAGATACGCAGTATTTT	CASSLWATSTDTQYF
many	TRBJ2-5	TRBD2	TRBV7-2	TGTGCCAGCAGCTTAGCAGGACTAGCGCAGGGAGAGACCCAGTACTTC	CASSLAGLAQGETQYF
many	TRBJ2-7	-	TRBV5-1	TGCACCAGCAGCTCGACTGAGGACAGCTACGAGCAGTACTTC	CTSSSTEDSYEQYF
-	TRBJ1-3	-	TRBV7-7	TGTGCCAGCAGCCCTCTCGCCTCCCACAGCATCTCTGGAAACACCATATATTTT	CASSPLASHSISGNTIYF
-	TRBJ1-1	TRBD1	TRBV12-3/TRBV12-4	TGTGCCAGCTTCCCCCAGGGGGCGACTGAAGCTTTCTTT	CASFPQGATEAFF
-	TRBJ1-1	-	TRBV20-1	TGCAGTAACGTCCCGGGTAAAGGGACTGAAGCTTTCTTT	CSNVPGKGTEAFF
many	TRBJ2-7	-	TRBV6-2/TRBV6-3	TGTGCCAGCAGATACCAACTCTACGAGCAGTACTTC	CASRYQLYEQYF
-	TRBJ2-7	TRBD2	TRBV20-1	TGCAGTGCTAGAGATCTCGAGGGAGGGTCCTACGAGCAGTACTTC	CSARDLEGGSYEQYF
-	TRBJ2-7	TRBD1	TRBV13	TGTGCCAGCAGCTGGCGGGACAGGCCACCCTACAAGCAGTACTTC	CASSWRDRPPYKQYF
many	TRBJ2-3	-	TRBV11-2	TGTGCCAGCAACGAACAGGGAGCTAGCACAGATACGCAGTATTTT	CASNEQGASTDTQYF
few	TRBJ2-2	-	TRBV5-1	TGCGCCAGCAGCTTGGTCCAGGGTTTGACCGGGGAGCTGTTTTTT	CASSLVQGLTGELFF
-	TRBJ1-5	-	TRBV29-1	TGCAGCGTTGGAGACCTCGGAGGGCCCCAGCATTTT	CSVGDLGGPQHF
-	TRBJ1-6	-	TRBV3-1	TGTGCCAGCAGCCAAGATTCGGGGCATTCACCCCTCCACTTT	CASSQDSGHSPLHF
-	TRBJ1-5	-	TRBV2	TGTGCCAGCAGTGAAGAGGGACCGAGCAATCAGCCCCAGCATTTT	CASSEEGPSNQPQHF
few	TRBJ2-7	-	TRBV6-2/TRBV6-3	TGTGCCAGCAGTTATGGGGTCAGTTCGAGCTCCTACGAGCAGTACTTC	CASSYGVSSSSYEQYF
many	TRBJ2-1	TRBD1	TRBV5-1	TGCGCCAGCAGCATAGGATGGACAGGATCCAATGAGCAGTTCTTC	CASSIGWTGSNEQFF
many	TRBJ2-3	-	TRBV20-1	TGCAGTGCTAGAGTTGTGGGACCCCGTATCATGTATACGCAGTATTTT	CSARVVGPRIMYTQYF
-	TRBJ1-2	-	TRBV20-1	TGCAGTGCTAGAGTCGGGATTAACTATGGCTACACCTTC	CSARVGINYGYTF
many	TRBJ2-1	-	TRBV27	TGTGCCACCTCGATAGACAGAAGCTCCTACAATGAGCAGTTCTTC	CATSIDRSSYNEQFF
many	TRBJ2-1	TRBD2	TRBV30	TGTGCCTGGAGGACTAGCGGGGGGGCCAATGAGCAGTTCTTC	CAWRTSGGANEQFF
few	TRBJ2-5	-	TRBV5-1	TGCGCCAGCAGCTTGAGAGGGATGGGCCAAGAGACCCAGTACTTC	CASSLRGMGQETQYF
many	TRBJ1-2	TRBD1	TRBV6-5	TGTGCCAGCAGTCGGGGACAGGGTATCGATGGCTACACCTTC	CASSRGQGIDGYTF
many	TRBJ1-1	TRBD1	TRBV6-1	TGTGCCAGCAGTCTCTGGGACAGGGGAACTGAAGCTTTCTTT	CASSLWDRGTEAFF
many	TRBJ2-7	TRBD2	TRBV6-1	TGTGCCAGCAGTGCGGGCGGGGGGGATAGCCACGAGCAGTACTTC	CASSAGGGDSHEQYF
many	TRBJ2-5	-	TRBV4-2	TGTGCCAGCAGCTCCCACAGGGACGGGGAGACCCAGTACTTC	CASSSHRDGETQYF
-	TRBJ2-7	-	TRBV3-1	TGTGCCAGCAGTGGGGAATTCGAGCAGTACTTC	CASSGEFEQYF
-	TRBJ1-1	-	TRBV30	TGTGCCTGGAAGCGGACGACGAACACTGAAGCTTTCTTT	CAWKRTTNTEAFF
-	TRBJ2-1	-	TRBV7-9	TGTGCCAGCAGTTCGCCGTTGGCGGAGGAGTTCTTC	CASSSPLAEEFF
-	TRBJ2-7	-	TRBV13	TGTGCCAGCAGCGAGCGAGGGTGGCACGAGCAGTACTTC	CASSERGWHEQYF
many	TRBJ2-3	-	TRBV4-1	TGCGCCAGCAGCAAGTTAGGGGGGGAGACAGATACGCAGTATTTT	CASSKLGGETDTQYF
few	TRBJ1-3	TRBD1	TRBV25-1	TGTGCCAGCAGTGAACAGGGGGCTCTAGACACCATATATTTT	CASSEQGALDTIYF
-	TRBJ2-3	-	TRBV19	TGTGCCAGTAGTCGCGCCGGGGGAGGCCGCACAGATACGCAGTATTTT	CASSRAGGGRTDTQYF
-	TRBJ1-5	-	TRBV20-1	TGCAGTGCTATAAGCATGGTAGGGCGTAGCAATCAGCCCCAGCATTTT	CSAISMVGRSNQPQHF
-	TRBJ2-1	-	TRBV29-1	TGCAGCGTCTTGACAGGGAGGAATGAGCAGTTCTTC	CSVLTGRNEQFF
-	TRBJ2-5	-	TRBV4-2	TGTGCCAGCAGCCAAGGATCCGGGGGGCGAGGGGAGACCCAGTACTTC	CASSQGSGGRGETQYF
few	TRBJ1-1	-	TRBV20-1	TGCAGTGCTAGAGGAGGCGGCGACGCTGAAGCTTTCTTT	CSARGGGDAEAFF
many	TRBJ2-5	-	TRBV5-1	TGCGCCAGCAGCCTGTCGACAACCAGACAAGAGACCCAGTACTTC	CASSLSTTRQETQYF
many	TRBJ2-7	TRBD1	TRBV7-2	TGTGCCAGCAGCTATGGGACAGTCTACGAGCAGTACTTC	CASSYGTVYEQYF
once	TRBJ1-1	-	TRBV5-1	TGCGCCAGCAGCTTGGAGAATGCAGCGAACACTGAAGCTTTCTTT	CASSLENAANTEAFF
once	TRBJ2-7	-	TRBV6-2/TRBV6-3	TGTGCCAGCAGGTATGAGGTCTACAATGAGCAGTACTTC	CASRYEVYNEQYF
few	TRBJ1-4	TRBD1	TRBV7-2	TGTGCCAGCAGCTTAGAGGGCAGGGGGGACGAAGAACTGTTTTTT	CASSLEGRGDEELFF
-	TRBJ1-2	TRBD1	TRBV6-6	TGTGCCAGCAGCCGACAGGACAGGGACGATGGCTACACCTTC	CASSRQDRDDGYTF
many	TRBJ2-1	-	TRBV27	TGTGCCAGCAGTTTAGAGTTCCGGAGAAATGAGCAGTTCTTC	CASSLEFRRNEQFF